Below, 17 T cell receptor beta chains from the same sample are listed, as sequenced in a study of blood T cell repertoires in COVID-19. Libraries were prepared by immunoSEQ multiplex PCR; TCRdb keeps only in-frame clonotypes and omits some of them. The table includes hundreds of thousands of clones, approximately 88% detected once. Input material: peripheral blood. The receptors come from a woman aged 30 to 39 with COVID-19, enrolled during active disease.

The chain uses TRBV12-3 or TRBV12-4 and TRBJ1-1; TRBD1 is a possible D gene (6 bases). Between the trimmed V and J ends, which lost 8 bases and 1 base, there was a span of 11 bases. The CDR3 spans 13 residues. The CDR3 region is CASRVTGNTEAFF. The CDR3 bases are TGTGCCAGCCGAGTGACAGGGAACACTGAAGCTTTCTTT.

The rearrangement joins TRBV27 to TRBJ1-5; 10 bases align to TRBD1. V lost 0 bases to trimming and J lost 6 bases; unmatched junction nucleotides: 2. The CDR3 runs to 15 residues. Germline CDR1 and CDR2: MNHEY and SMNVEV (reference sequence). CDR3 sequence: CASSLSGQGSQPQHF. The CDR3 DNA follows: TGTGCCAGCAGTTTATCGGGACAGGGGAGTCAGCCCCAGCATTTT.

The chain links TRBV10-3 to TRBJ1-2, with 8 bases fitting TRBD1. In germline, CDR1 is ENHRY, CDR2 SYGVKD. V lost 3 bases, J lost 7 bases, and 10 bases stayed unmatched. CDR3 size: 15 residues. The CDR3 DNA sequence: TGTGCCATCAGTGATCGGGTCCAGGGGGCTGGTGGCTACACCTTC. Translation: CAISDRVQGAGGYTF.

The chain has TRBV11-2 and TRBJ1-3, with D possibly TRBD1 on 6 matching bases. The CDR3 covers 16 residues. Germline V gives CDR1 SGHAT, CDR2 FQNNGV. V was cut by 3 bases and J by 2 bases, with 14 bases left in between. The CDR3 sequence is CASSFNRVAAGNTIYF. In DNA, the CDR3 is TGTGCCAGCAGCTTCAACAGGGTAGCAGCTGGAAACACCATATATTTT.

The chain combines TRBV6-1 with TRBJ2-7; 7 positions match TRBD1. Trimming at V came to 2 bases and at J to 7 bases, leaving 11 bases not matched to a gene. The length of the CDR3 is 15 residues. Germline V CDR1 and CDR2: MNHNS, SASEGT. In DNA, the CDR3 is TGTGCCAGCAGTGAATCGGACAGGAACCGCCGGGAGCAGTACTTC. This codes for CASSESDRNRREQYF.

The CDR3 sequence: CASSFQGLAGTDTQYF. The CDR3 nucleotides read TGTGCCAGCAGTTTCCAGGGACTAGCGGGGACAGATACGCAGTATTTT. The genes are TRBV27 and TRBJ2-3; 13 positions agree with TRBD2. In germline, CDR1 is MNHEY, CDR2 SMNVEV (reference sequence). The CDR3 totals 16 residues. The V segment lost 3 bases and the J segment 3 bases; nucleotides outside the gene matches: 3.

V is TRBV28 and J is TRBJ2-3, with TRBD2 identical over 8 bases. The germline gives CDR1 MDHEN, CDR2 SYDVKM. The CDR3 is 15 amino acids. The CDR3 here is CALSRAGARKDTQYF. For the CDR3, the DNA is TGTGCTCTCTCGAGAGCGGGAGCTAGAAAGGATACGCAGTATTTT.

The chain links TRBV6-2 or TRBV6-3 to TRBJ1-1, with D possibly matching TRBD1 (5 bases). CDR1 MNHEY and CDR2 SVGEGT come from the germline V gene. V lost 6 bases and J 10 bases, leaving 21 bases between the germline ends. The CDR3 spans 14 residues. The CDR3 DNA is TGTGCCAGCAGCCCCTGGACGGGGGGGGTCCCAGCTTTCTTT. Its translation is CASSPWTGGVPAFF.

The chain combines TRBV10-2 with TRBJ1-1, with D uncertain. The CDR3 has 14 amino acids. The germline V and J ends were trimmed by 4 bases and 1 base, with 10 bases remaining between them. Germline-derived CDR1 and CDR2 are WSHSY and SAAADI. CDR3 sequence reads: CASSARASNTEAFF. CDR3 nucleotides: TGCGCCAGCAGTGCCCGCGCCTCGAACACTGAAGCTTTCTTT.

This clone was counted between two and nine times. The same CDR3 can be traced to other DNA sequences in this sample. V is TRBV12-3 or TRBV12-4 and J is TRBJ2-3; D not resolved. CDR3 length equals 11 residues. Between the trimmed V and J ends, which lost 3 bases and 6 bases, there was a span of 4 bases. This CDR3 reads CASSFMDTQYF. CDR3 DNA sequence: TGTGCCAGCAGTTTCATGGATACGCAGTATTTT.

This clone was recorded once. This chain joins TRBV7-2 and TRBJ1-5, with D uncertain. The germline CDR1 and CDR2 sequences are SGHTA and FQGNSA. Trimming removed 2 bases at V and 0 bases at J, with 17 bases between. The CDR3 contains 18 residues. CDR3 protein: CASSLNNPLSGSNQPQHF. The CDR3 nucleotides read TGTGCCAGCAGCTTAAATAACCCATTGAGCGGTAGCAATCAGCCCCAGCATTTT. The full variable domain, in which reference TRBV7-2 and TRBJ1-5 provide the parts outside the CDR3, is GAGVSQSPSNKVTEKGKDVELRCDPISGHTALYWYRQSLGQGLEFLIYFQGNSAPDKSGLPSDRFSAERTGGSVSTLTIQRTQQEDSAVYLCASSLNNPLSGSNQPQHFGDGTRLSIL.

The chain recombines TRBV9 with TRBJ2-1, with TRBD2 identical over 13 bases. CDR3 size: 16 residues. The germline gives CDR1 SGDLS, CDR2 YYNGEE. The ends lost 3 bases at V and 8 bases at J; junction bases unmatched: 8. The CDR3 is CASSAQGLAGLDEQFF. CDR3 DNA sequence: TGTGCCAGCAGCGCCCAGGGACTAGCGGGACTCGATGAGCAGTTCTTC. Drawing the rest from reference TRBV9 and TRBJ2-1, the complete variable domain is DSGVTQTPKHLITATGQRVTLRCSPRSGDLSVYWYQQSLDQGLQFLIQYYNGEERAKGNILERFSAQQFPDLHSELNLSSLELGDSALYFCASSAQGLAGLDEQFFGPGTRLTVL.

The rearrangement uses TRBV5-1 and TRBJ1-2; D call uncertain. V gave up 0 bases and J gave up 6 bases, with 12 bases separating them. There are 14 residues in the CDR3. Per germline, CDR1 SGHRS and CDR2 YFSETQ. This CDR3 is CASSLAGSEDGYTF. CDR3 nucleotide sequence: TGCGCCAGCAGCTTGGCCGGGTCTGAGGATGGCTACACCTTC.

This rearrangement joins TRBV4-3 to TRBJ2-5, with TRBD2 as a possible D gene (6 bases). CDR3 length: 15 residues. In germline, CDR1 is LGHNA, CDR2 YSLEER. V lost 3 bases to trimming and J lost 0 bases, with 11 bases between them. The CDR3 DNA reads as TGCGCCAGCAGCCACCGGCGGGGAAACCAAGAGACCCAGTACTTC. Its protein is CASSHRRGNQETQYF.

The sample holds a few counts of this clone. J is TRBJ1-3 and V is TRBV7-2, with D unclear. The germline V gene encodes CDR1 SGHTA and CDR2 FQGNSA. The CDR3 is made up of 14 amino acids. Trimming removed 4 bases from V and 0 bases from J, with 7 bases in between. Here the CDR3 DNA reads TGTGCCAGCAGCTCTGGGCTCTCTGGAAACACCATATATTTT. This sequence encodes CASSSGLSGNTIYF.

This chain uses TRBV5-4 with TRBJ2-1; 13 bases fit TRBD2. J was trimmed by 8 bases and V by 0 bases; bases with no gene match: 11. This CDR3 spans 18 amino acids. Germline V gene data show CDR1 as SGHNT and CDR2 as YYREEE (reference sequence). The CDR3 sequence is CASSLGLAGGLFLDEQFF. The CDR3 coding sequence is TGTGCCAGCAGCTTGGGACTAGCGGGGGGCCTTTTTTTGGATGAGCAGTTCTTC.

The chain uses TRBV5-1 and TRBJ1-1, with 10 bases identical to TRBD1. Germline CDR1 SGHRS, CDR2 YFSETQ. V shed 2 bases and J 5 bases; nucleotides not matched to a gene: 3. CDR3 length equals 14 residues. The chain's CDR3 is CASSLDRGHTEAFF. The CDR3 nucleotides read TGCGCCAGCAGCTTAGACAGGGGGCATACTGAAGCTTTCTTT.